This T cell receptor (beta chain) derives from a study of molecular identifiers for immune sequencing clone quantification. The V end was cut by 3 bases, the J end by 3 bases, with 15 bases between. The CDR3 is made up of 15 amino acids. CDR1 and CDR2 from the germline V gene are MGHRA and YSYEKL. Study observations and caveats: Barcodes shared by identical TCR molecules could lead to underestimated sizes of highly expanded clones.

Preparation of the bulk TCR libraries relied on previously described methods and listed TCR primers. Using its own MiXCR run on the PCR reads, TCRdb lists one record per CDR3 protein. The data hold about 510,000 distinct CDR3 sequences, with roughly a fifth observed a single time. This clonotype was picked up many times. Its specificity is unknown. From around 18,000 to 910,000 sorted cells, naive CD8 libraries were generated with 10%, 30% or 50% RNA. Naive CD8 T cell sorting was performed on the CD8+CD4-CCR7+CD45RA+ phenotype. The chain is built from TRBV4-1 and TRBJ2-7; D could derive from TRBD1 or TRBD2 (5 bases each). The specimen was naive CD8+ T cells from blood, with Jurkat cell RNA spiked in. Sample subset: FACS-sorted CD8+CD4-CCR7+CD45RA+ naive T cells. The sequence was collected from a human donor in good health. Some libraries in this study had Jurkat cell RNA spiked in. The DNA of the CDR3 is TGCGCCAGCAGCCATCCAGATGAGGGGATCTACGAGCAGTACTTC. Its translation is CASSHPDEGIYEQYF.